The next 23 T cell receptor beta chains were all read from a single sample in a study of cytomegalovirus exposure and HLA in healthy donors. With 60 Vbeta and 13 Jbeta primers, the PCR was carried out. Libraries were prepared by immunoSEQ multiplex PCR; TCRdb keeps only in-frame clonotypes and omits some of them. The sample has approximately 120,000 clones, under 12% seen once; the top ten hold under 6%. Specimen: PBMCs. The receptors shown here come from a woman under 30 in good health and CMV-seropositive.

This clone was counted between two and nine times. This chain joins TRBV27 and TRBJ2-7; 10 bases fit TRBD2. Looked up from germline, CDR1 is MNHEY and CDR2 is SMNVEV (reference sequence). This CDR3 spans 14 amino acids. Trimming took 8 bases from V and 4 from J; bases not matched to a gene: 8. In DNA, the CDR3 is TGTGCCAGCGGCCCCGGGACTAGCGTGTACGAGCAGTACTTC. Translated, it gives CASGPGTSVYEQYF.

This clone appeared a few times. The CDR3 DNA is TGTGCCAGCAGTTTAACCCTTCCCCCGGACAGGGTTTTCTACGAGCAGTACTTC. This translates into CASSLTLPPDRVFYEQYF. The chain couples TRBV28 to TRBJ2-7; TRBD1 agrees at 8 bases. Germline values: CDR1 MDHEN, CDR2 SYDVKM. This CDR3 is built from 18 residues. V was clipped by 2 bases and J by 3 bases; unmatched bases: 15.

This clone was found a few times. This chain joins TRBV10-3 and TRBJ2-1; 14 positions match TRBD2. Per the germline V gene, CDR1 is ENHRY and CDR2 is SYGVKD. The junction had 2 bases not matched to a gene; V was cut back by 2 bases and J by 8 bases. The CDR3 is 15 residues long. The DNA for the CDR3 is TGTGCCATCAGTGAGGGGACTAGCGGGAGTCATGAGCAGTTCTTC. This codes for CAISEGTSGSHEQFF.

This clone was detected a few times. The chain couples TRBV30 to TRBJ1-2, with TRBD1 identical over 7 bases. Germline V CDR1 and CDR2: GTSNPN, SVGIG (reference sequence). Trimming removed 4 bases from V and 8 bases from J; junction bases left unmatched: 7. CDR3 length: 12 residues. In DNA form, the CDR3 reads TGTGCCTGGAAGGGGGCGGCGTCGGGCTACACCTTC. This gives the protein CAWKGAASGYTF.

The chain employs TRBV29-1 and TRBJ1-2, with D possibly TRBD1 on 6 matching bases. Germline V gene data show CDR1 as SQVTM and CDR2 as ANQGSEA. The CDR3 has 11 residues. Trimming took off 4 bases at V and 6 bases at J, with 9 bases between the two ends. The CDR3 loop reads CSVGGQHGYTF. The CDR3 DNA reads as TGCAGCGTTGGTGGACAGCATGGCTACACCTTC.

The V and J genes are TRBV28 and TRBJ2-7, with D possibly matching TRBD2 (6 bases). The ends were cut back, 6 bases at V and 4 bases at J, with 19 bases in the middle. The CDR3 length is 15 residues. Germline V gene lookup returns CDR1 MDHEN and CDR2 SYDVKM. The CDR3 spells CASSTTGVAEYEQYF. CDR3 bases: TGTGCCAGCAGCACCACCGGGGTAGCGGAATACGAGCAGTACTTC.

A few counts support this clone. The chain combines TRBV4-1 with TRBJ2-7; D might be TRBD2 (5 bases). Trimming took off 0 bases at V and 3 bases at J, with 9 bases between the two ends. This CDR3 comprises 14 residues. Germline V lookup: CDR1 MGHRA, CDR2 YSYEKL. The CDR3 is CASSQDGVGYEQYF. DNA for the CDR3: TGCGCCAGCAGCCAAGACGGGGTCGGCTACGAGCAGTACTTC.

The chain joins TRBV6-5 to TRBJ2-2; 7 positions agree with TRBD2. CDR1 and CDR2 from the germline V gene are MNHEY and SVGAGI. This CDR3 region has 14 residues. Trimming cost V 8 bases and J 2 bases; bases outside gene matches: 5. The CDR3 sequence is CASLGGINTGELFF. In DNA, the CDR3 is TGTGCCAGCTTGGGGGGGATAAACACCGGGGAGCTGTTTTTT.

The chain joins TRBV11-2 to TRBJ2-2; no reliable D call. The V and J ends lost 5 bases and 1 base respectively, with 11 bases between them. This CDR3 spans 15 amino acids. Germline values: CDR1 SGHAT, CDR2 FQNNGV. Written as DNA, the CDR3 is TGTGCCAGCAGCCTACGGCTAGAGAACACCGGGGAGCTGTTTTTT. Its protein is CASSLRLENTGELFF.

This clone was seen only a few times. The gene calls are TRBV2 and TRBJ2-7; possible D gene TRBD2, 5 bases. Germline V gene data show CDR1 as SNHLY and CDR2 as FYNNEI. The CDR3 is 11 residues long. V was cut by 5 bases and J by 4 bases, with 6 bases left in between. The CDR3 DNA reads TGTGCCAGCAGTCCGGGGTACGAGCAGTACTTC. Translating it yields CASSPGYEQYF.

This clone was recorded a few times. V gene TRBV5-1 combines with J gene TRBJ1-2; no clear D gene. This CDR3 has 13 residues. V lost 5 bases and J 2 bases, leaving 10 bases between the germline ends. Germline V gene sequence: CDR1 SGHRS, CDR2 YFSETQ. In DNA, the CDR3 is TGCGCCAGCAGAACGGGAGTCAACTATGGCTACACCTTC. It is translated as CASRTGVNYGYTF.

The chain couples TRBV6-5 to TRBJ1-2; maybe TRBD1 (5 bases). Trimming left V 0 bases short and J 4 bases short, with 9 bases between. The CDR3 is 14 residues long. The V gene's germline CDR1 is MNHEY and CDR2 SVGAGI. Here the CDR3 DNA reads TGTGCCAGCAGTTACTCGACAGATCTCTATGGCTACACCTTC. Its protein product is CASSYSTDLYGYTF.

The J gene is TRBJ2-1, the V gene TRBV7-2, with 13 positions matching TRBD2. CDR1 is SGHTA and CDR2 is FQGNSA in the germline V gene. This CDR3 comprises 16 residues. The V segment lost 4 bases and the J segment 4 bases; nucleotides outside the gene matches: 4. CDR3 sequence: CASSSPGLAGYNEQFF. CDR3 DNA: TGTGCCAGCAGCTCACCGGGACTAGCGGGATACAATGAGCAGTTCTTC.

This clone turned up a few times. J is TRBJ1-2 and V is TRBV30; maybe TRBD1 (5 bases). The CDR3 is made up of 13 amino acids. CDR1 and CDR2 from the germline V gene are GTSNPN and SVGIG (reference sequence). With 2 bases removed from V and 6 bases from J, the gap between germline ends came to 13 bases. The CDR3 sequence: CAWSLILGDGYTF. As DNA, the CDR3 is TGTGCCTGGAGTCTTATTTTAGGGGATGGCTACACCTTC. Variable domain in full (rest from reference TRBV30 and TRBJ1-2): SQTIHQWPATLVQPVGSPLSLECTVEGTSNPNLYWYRQAAGRGLQLLFYSVGIGQISSEVPQNLSASRPQDRQFILSSKKLLLSDSGFYLCAWSLILGDGYTFGSGTRLTVV.

In this sample, this clone turned up a few times. This chain joins TRBV12-5 and TRBJ2-5; no reliable D call. Germline V gene data show CDR1 as LGHNT and CDR2 as FRNRAP. Trimming shortened V by 1 base and J by 1 base, and 7 bases separated the two germline ends. The CDR3 has 14 amino acids. CDR3 DNA: TGTGCTAGTGGTTTGGGACATCCCCAAGAGACCCAGTACTTC. Translated: CASGLGHPQETQYF.

The V call is TRBV28, the J call TRBJ2-7; 8 bases map to TRBD2. The CDR3 contains 15 residues. CDR1 MDHEN and CDR2 SYDVKM come from the germline V gene. The trim removed 1 base at V and 5 bases at J, leaving 7 bases unmatched. The CDR3 reads CASSLSLAGPDEQYF. CDR3 coding DNA: TGTGCCAGCAGTTTATCCCTAGCGGGTCCTGACGAGCAGTACTTC.

The J gene is TRBJ1-5, the V gene TRBV10-3, with D possibly matching TRBD1 (5 bases). V lost 0 bases and J lost 0, with 15 bases in between. The CDR3 totals 18 residues. Germline V CDR1 and CDR2: ENHRY, SYGVKD. The CDR3 sequence: CAISESMLWGDSNQPQHF. CDR3 DNA: TGTGCCATCAGTGAGTCGATGCTTTGGGGGGATAGCAATCAGCCCCAGCATTTT.

CDR3 sequence reads: CASNPGGQETQYF. The CDR3 coding sequence is TGTGCCAGCAACCCAGGGGGCCAAGAGACCCAGTACTTC. J is TRBJ2-5 and V is TRBV25-1; the match to TRBD1 covers 7 bases. The ends lost 7 bases at V and 1 base at J; junction bases unmatched: 3. This CDR3 is built from 13 residues. Germline CDR1 and CDR2: MGHDK and SYGVNS.

This clone was picked up a small number of times. CDR3: CASRTGTGFNQPQHF. CDR3 bases: TGTGCCAGTAGAACCGGGACAGGGTTTAATCAGCCCCAGCATTTT. The genes are TRBV19 and TRBJ1-5; 9 bases match TRBD1. The V gene end was trimmed by 6 bases and the J gene end by 4 bases; junction bases not matched to a gene: 7. Germline CDR1 reads LNHDA; CDR2 reads SQIVND (reference sequence). The CDR3 contains 15 residues.

This clone showed up just a few times. The chain has TRBV6-1 and TRBJ1-2; 10 bases are shared with TRBD1. The CDR3 consists of 13 residues. V shed 5 bases, J shed 8 bases, and the junction held 5 bases outside the gene matches. The V gene's germline CDR1 is MNHNS and CDR2 SASEGT. Written as DNA, the CDR3 is TGTGCCAGCAGTCCGACAGGGGGCAGGGGCTACACCTTC. It encodes CASSPTGGRGYTF.

This chain uses TRBV11-3 with TRBJ2-3; TRBD2 agrees at 11 bases. The trim removed 6 bases at V and 5 bases at J, leaving 13 bases unmatched. The germline CDR1 and CDR2 sequences are SGHNT and YENEEA. The CDR3 is made up of 17 amino acids. The CDR3 coding sequence is TGTGCCAGCAGTTCCGGGACTAGCGGAGGGGGGGTAGATACGCAGTATTTT. Translating gives CASSSGTSGGGVDTQYF. Full variable domain (remainder filled in from reference TRBV11-3 and TRBJ2-3): EAGVVQSPRYKIIEKKQPVAFWCNPISGHNTLYWYLQNLGQGPELLIRYENEEAVDDSQLPKDRFSAERLKGVDSTLKIQPAELGDSAVYLCASSSGTSGGGVDTQYFGPGTRLTVL.

This clone was observed a handful of times. This chain links TRBV10-3 with TRBJ2-2, with TRBD2 as a possible D gene (6 bases). The V and J ends lost 6 bases and 4 bases respectively, with 9 bases between them. Germline-derived CDR1 and CDR2 are ENHRY and SYGVKD. The CDR3 is made up of 13 amino acids. CDR3 nucleotide sequence: TGTGCCATCAGGGGGACTTCCACCGGGGAGCTGTTTTTT. Translated: CAIRGTSTGELFF.

This clone occurred a few times. The chain employs TRBV21-1 and TRBJ2-6; TRBD2, as called in the table, went unchecked against the DNA. TRBV21-1 is designated a pseudogene. The length of the CDR3 is 19 residues. The CDR3, as DNA: TGTGCCAGCAGCAAAGGGGGGGAGACTAGCGGGTTTGGGGCCAACGTCCTGACTTTC. Amino acid sequence: CASSKGGETSGFGANVLTF.